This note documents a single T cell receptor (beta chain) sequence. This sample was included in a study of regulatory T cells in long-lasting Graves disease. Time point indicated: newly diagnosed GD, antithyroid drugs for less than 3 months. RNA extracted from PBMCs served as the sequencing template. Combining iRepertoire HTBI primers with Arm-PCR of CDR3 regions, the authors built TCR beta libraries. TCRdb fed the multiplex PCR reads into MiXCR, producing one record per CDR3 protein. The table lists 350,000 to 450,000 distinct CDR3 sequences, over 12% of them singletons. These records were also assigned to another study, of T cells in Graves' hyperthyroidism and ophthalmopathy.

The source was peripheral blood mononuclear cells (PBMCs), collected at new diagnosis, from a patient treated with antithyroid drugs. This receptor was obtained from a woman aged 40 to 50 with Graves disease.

The CDR3 bases are TGTGCCAACACCCCGATGGACAGGGGGGGCAATGAGCAGTTCTTC. The encoded protein is CANTPMDRGGNEQFF. This sequence joins TRBV28 and TRBJ2-1, with 10 positions matching TRBD1. Looked up from germline, CDR1 is MDHEN and CDR2 is SYDVKM. The V gene end was trimmed by 10 bases and the J gene end by 6 bases; junction bases not matched to a gene: 12. The CDR3 has 15 residues.